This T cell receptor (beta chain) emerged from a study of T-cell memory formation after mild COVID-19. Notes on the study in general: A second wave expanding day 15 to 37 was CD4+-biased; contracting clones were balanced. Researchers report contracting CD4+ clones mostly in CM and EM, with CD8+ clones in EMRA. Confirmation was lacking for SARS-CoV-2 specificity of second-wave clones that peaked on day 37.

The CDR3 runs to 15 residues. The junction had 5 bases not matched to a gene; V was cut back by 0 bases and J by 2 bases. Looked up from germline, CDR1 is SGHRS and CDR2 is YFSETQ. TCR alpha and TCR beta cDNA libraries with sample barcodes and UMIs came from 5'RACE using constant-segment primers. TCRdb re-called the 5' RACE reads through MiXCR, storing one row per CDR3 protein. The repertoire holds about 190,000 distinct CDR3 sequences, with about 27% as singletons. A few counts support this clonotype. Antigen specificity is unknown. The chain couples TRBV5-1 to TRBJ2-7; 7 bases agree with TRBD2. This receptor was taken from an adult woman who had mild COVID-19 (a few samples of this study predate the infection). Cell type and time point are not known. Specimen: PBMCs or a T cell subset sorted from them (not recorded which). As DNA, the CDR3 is TGCGCCAGCAGCTTGGGCGGGAGTCCGGCCTACGAGCAGTACTTC. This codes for CASSLGGSPAYEQYF. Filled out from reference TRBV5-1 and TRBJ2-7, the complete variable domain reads KAGVTQTPRYLIKTRGQQVTLSCSPISGHRSVSWYQQTPGQGLQFLFEYFSETQRNKGNFPGRFSGRQFSNSRSEMNVSTLELGDSALYLCASSLGGSPAYEQYFGPGTRLTVT.